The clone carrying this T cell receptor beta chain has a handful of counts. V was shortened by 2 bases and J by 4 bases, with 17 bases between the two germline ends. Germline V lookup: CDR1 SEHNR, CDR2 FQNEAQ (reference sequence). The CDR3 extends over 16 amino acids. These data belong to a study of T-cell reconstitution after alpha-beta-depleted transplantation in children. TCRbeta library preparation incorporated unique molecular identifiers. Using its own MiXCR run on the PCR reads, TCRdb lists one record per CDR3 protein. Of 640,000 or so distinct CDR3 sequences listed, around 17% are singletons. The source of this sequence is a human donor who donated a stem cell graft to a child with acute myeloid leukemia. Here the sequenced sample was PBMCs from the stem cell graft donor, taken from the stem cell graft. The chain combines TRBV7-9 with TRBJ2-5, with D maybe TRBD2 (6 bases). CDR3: CASSLNGAGLGETQYF. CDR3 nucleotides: TGTGCCAGCAGCTTAAATGGAGCGGGTTTGGGAGAGACCCAGTACTTC. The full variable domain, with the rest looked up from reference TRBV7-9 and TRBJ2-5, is DTGVSQNPRHKITKRGQNVTFRCDPISEHNRLYWYRQTLGQGPEFLTYFQNEAQLEKSRLLSDRFSAERPKGSFSTLEIQRTEQGDSAMYLCASSLNGAGLGETQYFGPGTRLLVL.